This TCR beta chain came from a study of monozygotic twins with inflammatory bowel disease. In eight separate reactions per sample, cDNA was generated. Molecular identifiers with 6-nucleotide sample barcodes were added during cDNA synthesis via template switching. TCRalpha and TCRbeta cDNA went through two nested PCRs of roughly 15 and 9 cycles. TCRdb re-called the 5' RACE reads and gives one entry per CDR3 protein, without DNA. This table lists around 200,000 distinct CDR3 sequences. Germline V lookup: CDR1 SGHTA, CDR2 FQGNSA. There are 14 residues in the CDR3. The chain is built from TRBV7-2 and TRBJ2-3. The sequencing input was blood. The sequence derives from a human donor with ulcerative colitis or Crohn's disease, or a healthy co-twin of an affected twin (not recorded which). CDR3 amino acids: CASSLGPHPDTQYF.